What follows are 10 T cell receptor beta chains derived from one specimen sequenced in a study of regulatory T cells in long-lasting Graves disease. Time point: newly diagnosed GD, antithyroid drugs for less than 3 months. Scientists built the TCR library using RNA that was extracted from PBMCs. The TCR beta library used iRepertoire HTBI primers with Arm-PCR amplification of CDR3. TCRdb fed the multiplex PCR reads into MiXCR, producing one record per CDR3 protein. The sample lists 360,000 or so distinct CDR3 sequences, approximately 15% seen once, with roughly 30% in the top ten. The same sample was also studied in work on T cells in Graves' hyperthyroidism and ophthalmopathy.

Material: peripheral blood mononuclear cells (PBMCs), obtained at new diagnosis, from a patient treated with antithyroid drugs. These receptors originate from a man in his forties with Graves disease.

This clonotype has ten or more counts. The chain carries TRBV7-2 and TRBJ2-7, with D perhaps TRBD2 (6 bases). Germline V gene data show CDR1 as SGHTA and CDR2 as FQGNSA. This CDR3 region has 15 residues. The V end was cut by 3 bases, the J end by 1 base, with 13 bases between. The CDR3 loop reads CASSLLRRGSYEQYF. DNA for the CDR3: TGTGCCAGCAGCTTGCTCCGGAGGGGATCCTACGAGCAGTACTTC.

CDR3 residues: CASSLQHVGLDSPLHF. CDR3 coding DNA: TGTGCCAGCAGCCTTCAGCATGTTGGGTTGGATTCACCCCTCCACTTT. J is TRBJ1-6 and V is TRBV7-2; D remains ambiguous. V shed 5 bases and J shed 8 bases, with 19 bases lying between them. This CDR3 comprises 16 residues. Germline CDR1 is SGHTA and CDR2 is FQGNSA.

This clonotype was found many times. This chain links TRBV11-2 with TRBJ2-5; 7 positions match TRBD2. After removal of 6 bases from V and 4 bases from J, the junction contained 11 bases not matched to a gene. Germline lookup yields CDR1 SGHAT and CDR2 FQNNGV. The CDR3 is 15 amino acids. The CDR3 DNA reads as TGTGCCAGCAGGGGAGGGAGCGGGACTGGAGAGACCCAGTACTTC. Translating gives CASRGGSGTGETQYF.

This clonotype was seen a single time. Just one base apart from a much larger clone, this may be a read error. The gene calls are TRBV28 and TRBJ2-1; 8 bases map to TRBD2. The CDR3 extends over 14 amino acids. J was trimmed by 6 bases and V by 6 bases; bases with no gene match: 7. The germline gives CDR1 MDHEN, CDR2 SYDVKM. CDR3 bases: TGTGCCAGCAGAATAACGGGGGGGCTCAATGAGCAGTTCTTC. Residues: CASRITGGLNEQFF.

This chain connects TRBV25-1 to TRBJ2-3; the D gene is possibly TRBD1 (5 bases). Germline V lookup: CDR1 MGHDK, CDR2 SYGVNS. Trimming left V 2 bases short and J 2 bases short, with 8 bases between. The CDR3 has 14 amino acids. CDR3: CASSEPRATDTQYF. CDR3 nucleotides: TGTGCCAGCAGTGAACCCAGGGCCACAGATACGCAGTATTTT.

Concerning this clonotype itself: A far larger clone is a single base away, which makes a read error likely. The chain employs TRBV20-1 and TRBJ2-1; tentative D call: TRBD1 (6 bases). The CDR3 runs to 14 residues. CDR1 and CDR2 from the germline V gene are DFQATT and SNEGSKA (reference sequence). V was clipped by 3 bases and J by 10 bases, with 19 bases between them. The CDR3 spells CSASKRTGPYEQFF. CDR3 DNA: TGCAGTGCTAGTAAGAGAACAGGGCCCTACGAGCAGTTCTTC.

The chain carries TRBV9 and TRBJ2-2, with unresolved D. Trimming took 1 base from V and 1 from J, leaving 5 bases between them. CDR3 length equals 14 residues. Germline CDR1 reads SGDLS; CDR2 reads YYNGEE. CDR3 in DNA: TGTGCCAGCAGCGTAATAGGGAACACCGGGGAGCTGTTTTTT. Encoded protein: CASSVIGNTGELFF.

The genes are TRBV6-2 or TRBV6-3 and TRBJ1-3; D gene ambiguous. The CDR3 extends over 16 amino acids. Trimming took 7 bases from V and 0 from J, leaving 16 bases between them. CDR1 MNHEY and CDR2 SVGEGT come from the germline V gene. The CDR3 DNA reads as TGTGCCAGCAAGTCATGGACCGCAGTCTCTGGAAACACCATATATTTT. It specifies CASKSWTAVSGNTIYF.

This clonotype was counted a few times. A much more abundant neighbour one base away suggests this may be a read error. The CDR3 loop is CAGSEVRGREQFF. DNA for the CDR3: TGTGCCGGCAGTGAAGTCAGGGGGCGTGAGCAGTTCTTC. This chain joins TRBV2 and TRBJ2-1; 8 nucleotides align to TRBD1. The germline V gene encodes CDR1 SNHLY and CDR2 FYNNEI. This CDR3 comprises 13 residues.

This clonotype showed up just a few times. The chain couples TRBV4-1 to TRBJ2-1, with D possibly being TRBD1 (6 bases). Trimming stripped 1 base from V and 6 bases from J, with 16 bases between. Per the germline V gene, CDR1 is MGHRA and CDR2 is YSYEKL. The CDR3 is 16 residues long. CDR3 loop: CASSQVPTGHLNEQFF. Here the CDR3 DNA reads TGCGCCAGCAGCCAAGTCCCCACAGGGCATCTCAATGAGCAGTTCTTC.